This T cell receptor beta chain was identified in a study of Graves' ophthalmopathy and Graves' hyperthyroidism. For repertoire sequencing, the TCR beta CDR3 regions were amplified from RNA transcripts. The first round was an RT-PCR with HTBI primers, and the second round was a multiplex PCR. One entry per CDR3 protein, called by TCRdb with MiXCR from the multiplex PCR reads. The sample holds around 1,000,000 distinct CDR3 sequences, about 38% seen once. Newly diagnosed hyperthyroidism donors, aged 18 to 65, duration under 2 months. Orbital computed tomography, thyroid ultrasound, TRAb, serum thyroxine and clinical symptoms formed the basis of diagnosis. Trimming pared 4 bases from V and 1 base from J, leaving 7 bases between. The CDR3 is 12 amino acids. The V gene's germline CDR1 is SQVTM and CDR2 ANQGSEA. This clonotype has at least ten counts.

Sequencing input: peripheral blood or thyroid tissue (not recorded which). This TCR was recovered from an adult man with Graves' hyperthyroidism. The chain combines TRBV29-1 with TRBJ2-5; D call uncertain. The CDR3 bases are TGCAGCGTTGGGGGTATCCAAGAGACCCAGTACTTC. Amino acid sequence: CSVGGIQETQYF.